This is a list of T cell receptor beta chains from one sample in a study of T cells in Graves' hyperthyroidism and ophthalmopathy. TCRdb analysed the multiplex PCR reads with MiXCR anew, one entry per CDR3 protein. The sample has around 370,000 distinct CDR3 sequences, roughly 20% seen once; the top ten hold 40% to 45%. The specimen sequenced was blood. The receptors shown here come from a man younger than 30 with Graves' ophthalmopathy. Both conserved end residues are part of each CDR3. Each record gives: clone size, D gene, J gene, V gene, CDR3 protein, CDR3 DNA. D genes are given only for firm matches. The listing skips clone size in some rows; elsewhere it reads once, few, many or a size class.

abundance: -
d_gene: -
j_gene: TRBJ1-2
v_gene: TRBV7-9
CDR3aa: CASSLFQEANYGYTF
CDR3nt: TGTGCCAGCAGCTTATTTCAGGAAGCTAACTATGGCTACACCTTC

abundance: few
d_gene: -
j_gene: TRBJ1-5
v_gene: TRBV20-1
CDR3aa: CSASARPGNSNQPQHF
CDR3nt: TGCAGTGCGAGTGCTAGACCTGGAAATAGCAATCAGCCCCAGCATTTT

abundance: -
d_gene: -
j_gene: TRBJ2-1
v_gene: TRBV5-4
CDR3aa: CASSLGTGPYNEQFF
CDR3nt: TGTGCCAGCAGCTTGGGTACGGGGCCCTACAATGAGCAGTTCTTC

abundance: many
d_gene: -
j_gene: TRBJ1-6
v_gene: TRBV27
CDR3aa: CASKGSDNSPLHF
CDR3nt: TGTGCCAGCAAGGGTAGCGACAATTCACCCCTCCACTTT

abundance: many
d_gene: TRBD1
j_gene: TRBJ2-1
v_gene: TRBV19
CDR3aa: CASPGQGTPEQFF
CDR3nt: TGTGCCAGTCCGGGACAGGGTACCCCTGAGCAGTTCTTC

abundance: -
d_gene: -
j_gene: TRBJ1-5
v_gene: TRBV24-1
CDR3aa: CATSGSRGPQHF
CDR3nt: TGTGCCACCAGCGGCTCCCGGGGGCCCCAGCATTTT

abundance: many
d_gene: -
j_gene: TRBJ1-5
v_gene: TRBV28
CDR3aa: CASSFRTDNSNQPQHF
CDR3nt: TGTGCCAGCAGTTTCCGGACAGACAATAGCAATCAGCCCCAGCATTTT

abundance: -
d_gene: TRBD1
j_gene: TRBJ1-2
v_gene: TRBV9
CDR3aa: CASSVGDREFGYTF
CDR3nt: TGTGCCAGCAGCGTGGGGGACAGGGAGTTTGGCTACACCTTC

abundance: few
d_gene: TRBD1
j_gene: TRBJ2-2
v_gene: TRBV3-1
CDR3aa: CASSSQPGQGESGELFF
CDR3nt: TGTGCCAGCAGCTCGCAACCGGGACAGGGAGAATCCGGGGAGCTGTTTTTT

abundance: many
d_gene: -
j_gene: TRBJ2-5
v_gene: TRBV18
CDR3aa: CASSPNNQETQYF
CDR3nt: TGTGCCAGCTCACCAAACAATCAAGAGACCCAGTACTTC

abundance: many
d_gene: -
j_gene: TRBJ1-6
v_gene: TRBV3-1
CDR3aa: CASQGRRDDNSPLHF
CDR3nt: TGTGCCAGCCAAGGCAGGAGGGATGATAATTCACCCCTCCACTTT

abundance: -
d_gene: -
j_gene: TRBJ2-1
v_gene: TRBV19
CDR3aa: CASSGGGTPSPPFF
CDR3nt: TGTGCCAGTAGTGGAGGGGGGACACCCTCCCCCCCGTTCTTC

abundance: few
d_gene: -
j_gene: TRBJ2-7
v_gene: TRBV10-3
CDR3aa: CAISEGQLKSYEQYF
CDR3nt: TGTGCCATCAGTGAGGGACAGCTTAAGTCCTACGAGCAGTACTTC

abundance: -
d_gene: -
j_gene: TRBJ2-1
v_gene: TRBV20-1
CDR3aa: CSARDWAAGTPYNEQFF
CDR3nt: TGCAGTGCTAGAGATTGGGCTGCGGGCACCCCCTACAATGAGCAGTTCTTC

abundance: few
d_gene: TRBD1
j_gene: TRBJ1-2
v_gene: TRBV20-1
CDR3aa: CRATGRDYGYTF
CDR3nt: TGCAGGGCGACAGGGAGGGACTATGGCTACACCTTC

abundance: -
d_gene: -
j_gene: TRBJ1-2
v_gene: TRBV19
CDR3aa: CASGDPGYGYTF
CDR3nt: TGTGCCAGTGGGGACCCGGGCTATGGCTACACCTTC

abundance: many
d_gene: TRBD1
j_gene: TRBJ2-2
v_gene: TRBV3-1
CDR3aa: CASSLWTGNTGELFF
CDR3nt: TGTGCCAGCAGCCTTTGGACAGGGAACACCGGGGAGCTGTTTTTT

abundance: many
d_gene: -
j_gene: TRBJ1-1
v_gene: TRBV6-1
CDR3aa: CASSESYRYTEAFF
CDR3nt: TGTGCCAGCAGTGAAAGTTACAGGTACACTGAAGCTTTCTTT

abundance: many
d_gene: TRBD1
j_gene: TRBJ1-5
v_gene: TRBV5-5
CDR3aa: CASSRTGVGPQHF
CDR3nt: TGTGCCAGCAGCCGAACAGGGGTAGGGCCCCAGCATTTT

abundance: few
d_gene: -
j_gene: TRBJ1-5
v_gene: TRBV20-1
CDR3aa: CSASRDNNQPQHF
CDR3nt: TGCAGTGCTAGTCGGGACAACAATCAGCCCCAGCATTTT